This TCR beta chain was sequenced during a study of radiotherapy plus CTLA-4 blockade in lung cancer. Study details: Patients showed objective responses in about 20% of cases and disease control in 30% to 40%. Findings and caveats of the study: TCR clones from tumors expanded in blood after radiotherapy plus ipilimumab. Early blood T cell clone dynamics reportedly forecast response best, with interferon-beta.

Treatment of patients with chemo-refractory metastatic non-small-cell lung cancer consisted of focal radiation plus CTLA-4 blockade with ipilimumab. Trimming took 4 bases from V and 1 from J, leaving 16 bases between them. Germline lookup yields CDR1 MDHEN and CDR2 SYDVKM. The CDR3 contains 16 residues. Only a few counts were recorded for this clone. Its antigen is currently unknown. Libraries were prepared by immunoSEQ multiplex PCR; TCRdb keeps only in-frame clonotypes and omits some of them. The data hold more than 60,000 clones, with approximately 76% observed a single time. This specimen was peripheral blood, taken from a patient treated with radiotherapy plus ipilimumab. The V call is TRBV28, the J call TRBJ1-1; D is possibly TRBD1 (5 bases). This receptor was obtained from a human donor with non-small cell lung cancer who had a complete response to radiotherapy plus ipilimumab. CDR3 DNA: TGTGCCAGCAGTTCCCTCCTCAGGGTGAAGAACACTGAAGCTTTCTTT. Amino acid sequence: CASSSLLRVKNTEAFF. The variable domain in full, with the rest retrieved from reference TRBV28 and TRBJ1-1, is DVKVTQSSRYLVKRTGEKVFLECVQDMDHENMFWYRQDPGLGLRLIYFSYDVKMKEKGDIPEGYSVSREKKERFSLILESASTNQTSMYLCASSSLLRVKNTEAFFGQGTRLTVV.